This TCR beta chain appears in the sequencing data of a study of early T cells in non-severe SARS-CoV-2 infection. Across the whole study: Sequencing of unsorted whole blood was done on bulk RNA, leaving chains unpaired. General study results and limits: Database matching using VDJdb favored anti-spike CD8 responses, with private and CD4 specificities left missing.

The V and J ends lost 8 bases and 7 bases respectively, with 18 bases between them. This CDR3 is 14 amino acids long. Germline CDR1 MDHEN, CDR2 SYDVKM. In its sample, this clonotype was seen many times. Antigen unknown. Individual cDNA molecules were tagged with unique molecular identifiers. TCRdb processed the 5' RACE reads anew with MiXCR; each CDR3 protein has one entry. The sample lists some 77,000 distinct CDR3 sequences, about 13% occurring once. The V and J genes are TRBV28 and TRBJ2-1, with a tentative D call TRBD1 (6 bases). The sequencing input was whole blood. The sequence was collected from an adult who was a healthcare worker with PCR-confirmed SARS-CoV-2 infection or an uninfected control (not recorded which). This CDR3 is CASRGTPPWNEQFF. The CDR3 nucleotides read TGTGCCAGCCGTGGGACACCGCCCTGGAATGAGCAGTTCTTC.